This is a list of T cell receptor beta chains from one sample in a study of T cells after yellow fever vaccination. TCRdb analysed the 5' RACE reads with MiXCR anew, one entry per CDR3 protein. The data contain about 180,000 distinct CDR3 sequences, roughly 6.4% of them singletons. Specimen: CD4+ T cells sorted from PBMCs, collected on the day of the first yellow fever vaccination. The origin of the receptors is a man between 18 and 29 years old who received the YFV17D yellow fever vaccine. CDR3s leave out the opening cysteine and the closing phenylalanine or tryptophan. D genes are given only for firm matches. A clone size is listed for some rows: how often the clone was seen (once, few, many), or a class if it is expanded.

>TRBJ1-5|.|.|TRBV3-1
ASSQAVRAQPQH
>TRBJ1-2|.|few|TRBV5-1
ASSLDGGQGYT
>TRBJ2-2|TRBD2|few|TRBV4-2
ASSRGPGLAGAPAGELF
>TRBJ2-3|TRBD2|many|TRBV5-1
ASSPSGGAGTDTQY
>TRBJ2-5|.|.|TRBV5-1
ASSLSPALQETQY
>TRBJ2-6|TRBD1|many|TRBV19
ASRDRGSGANVLT
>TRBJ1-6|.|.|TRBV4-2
ASSQVSGAPYNSPLH
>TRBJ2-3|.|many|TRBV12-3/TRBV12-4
ASRWDTQGTDTQY
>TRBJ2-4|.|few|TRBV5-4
ASSLAATKNIQY
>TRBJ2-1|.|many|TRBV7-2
ASSLESLYNEQF
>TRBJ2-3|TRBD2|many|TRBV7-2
ASSYQRGGDTQY
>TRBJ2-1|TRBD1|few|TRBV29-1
SVERDSNNNEQF
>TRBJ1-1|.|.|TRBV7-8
ASSGGGANTEAF
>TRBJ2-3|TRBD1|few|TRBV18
ASSPSDRGFTDTQY
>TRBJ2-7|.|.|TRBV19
ASKESIQGYEQY
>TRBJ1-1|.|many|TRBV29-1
SVRWGSYTEAF
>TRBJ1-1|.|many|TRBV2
ASRPPVGYRKAF
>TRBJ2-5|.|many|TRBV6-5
ASGGAQETQY
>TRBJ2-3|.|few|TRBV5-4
ASSFRAGRGTDTQY
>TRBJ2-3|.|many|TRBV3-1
ASGASEDTDTQY
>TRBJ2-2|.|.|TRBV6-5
ASSWTQNTGELF
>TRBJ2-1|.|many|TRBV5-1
ASSKSSYNEQF
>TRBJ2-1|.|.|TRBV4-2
ASSPGLVYNEQF
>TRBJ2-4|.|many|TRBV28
ATSLAKNIQY
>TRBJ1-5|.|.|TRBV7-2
ASSRARGEPQPQH
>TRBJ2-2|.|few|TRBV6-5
ASSSYRTGRAGELF
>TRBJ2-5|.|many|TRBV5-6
ASSWGVAARGTQY
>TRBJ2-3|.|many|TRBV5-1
ASSGGGPGTQY
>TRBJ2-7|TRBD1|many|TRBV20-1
SARAHGTGRYEQY
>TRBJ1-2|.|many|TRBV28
ASLGKFPNYGYT
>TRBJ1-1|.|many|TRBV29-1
SVEEWGSPEAF
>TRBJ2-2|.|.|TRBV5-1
ASSLAVTGELF
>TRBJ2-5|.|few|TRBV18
ASSPYSNPGETQY
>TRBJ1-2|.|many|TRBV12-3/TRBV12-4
ASRIKFNYGYT
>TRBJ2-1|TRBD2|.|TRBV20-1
SARALGGAYNEQF
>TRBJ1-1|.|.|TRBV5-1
ASSLIGQSNTEAF
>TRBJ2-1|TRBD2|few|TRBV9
ASSVAREGGGSYNEQF
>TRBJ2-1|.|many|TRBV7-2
ASSLAPVPSVNEQF
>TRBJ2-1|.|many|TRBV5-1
ASSTPQGNEQF
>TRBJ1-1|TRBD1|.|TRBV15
ATSRVYDRGEAF
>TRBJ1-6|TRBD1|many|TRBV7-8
ASSRDRDSPLH
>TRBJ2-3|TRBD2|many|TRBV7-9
ASSPSGGSTQY
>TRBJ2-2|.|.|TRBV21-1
ASSKEVGGGAGELF
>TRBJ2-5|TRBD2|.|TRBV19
ASSTRTSGTQY
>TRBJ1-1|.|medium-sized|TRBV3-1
ASSRENTEAF
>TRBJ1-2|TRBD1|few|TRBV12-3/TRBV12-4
ASSQFQGAEGYT
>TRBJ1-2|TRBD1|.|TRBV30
AWTLGTVNGYT
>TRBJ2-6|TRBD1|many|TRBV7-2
ASMTGTGYSGANVLT
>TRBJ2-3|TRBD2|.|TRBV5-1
ASSPMAGGTDTQY
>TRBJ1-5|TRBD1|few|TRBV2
ASNGQGMQPQH
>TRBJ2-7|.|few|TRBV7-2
ASSLGAGLINEQY
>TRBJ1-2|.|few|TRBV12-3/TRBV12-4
ASNRGGGGGGYT
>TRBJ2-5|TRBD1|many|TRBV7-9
ASSFDRDEETQY
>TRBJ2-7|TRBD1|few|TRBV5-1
ASSLGTGDSYEQY
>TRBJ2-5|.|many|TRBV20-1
SAGQVQETQY
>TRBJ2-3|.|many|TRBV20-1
SAASSTDTQY
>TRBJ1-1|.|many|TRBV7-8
ASSLERVGATEAF
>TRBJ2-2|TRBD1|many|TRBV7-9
ASSPRTGGTGELF
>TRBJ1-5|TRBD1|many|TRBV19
ASRLTGQGFQPQH
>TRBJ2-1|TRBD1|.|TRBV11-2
ASRYTGGDEQF